The 21 T cell receptor beta chains below were found in one sample sequenced in a study of blood T cell repertoires in COVID-19. Clones were sequenced by immunoSEQ multiplex PCR, and TCRdb holds only the in-frame ones, with some missing. The table includes a few hundred thousand clones, roughly 91% detected once. Sequencing input: PBMCs or T cells enriched from blood (not recorded which). All receptors come from a woman in her twenties or thirties who had recovered from COVID-19.

This chain connects TRBV29-1 to TRBJ1-5; a weak D match, TRBD1 (5 bases). The CDR3 consists of 13 residues. The V and J ends lost 4 bases and 7 bases respectively, with 14 bases between them. From germline, CDR1 is SQVTM and CDR2 ANQGSEA. This CDR3 is CSVVGGMGQPQHF. The CDR3 coding sequence is TGCAGCGTTGTGGGGGGAATGGGGCAGCCCCAGCATTTT.

The chain recombines TRBV15 with TRBJ1-1; D might be TRBD1 (6 bases). Germline-derived CDR1 and CDR2 are LNHNV and YYDKDF (reference sequence). This CDR3 is 14 amino acids long. The germline V and J ends were trimmed by 1 base and 7 bases, with 13 bases remaining between them. CDR3 sequence (DNA): TGTGCCACCAGCAGAGGACAGGTACAAGGTGAAGCTTTCTTT. Amino acid sequence: CATSRGQVQGEAFF.

The genes are TRBV6-5 and TRBJ2-7; 8 bases agree with TRBD1. Germline V CDR1 and CDR2: MNHEY, SVGAGI. The CDR3 has 14 residues. V lost 5 bases to trimming and J lost 2 bases; unmatched junction nucleotides: 5. The CDR3 coding sequence is TGTGCCAGCAGTAGACAGGGGAGAACCTACGAGCAGTACTTC. Translating it yields CASSRQGRTYEQYF.

J is TRBJ1-4 and V is TRBV28; unclear D gene. CDR3 length equals 11 residues. Looked up from germline, CDR1 is MDHEN and CDR2 is SYDVKM. The germline V and J ends were trimmed by 7 bases and 7 bases, with 7 bases remaining between them. The CDR3 spells CASKRGEKLFF. The CDR3 coding sequence is TGTGCCAGCAAGCGCGGTGAAAAACTGTTTTTT.

The rearrangement uses TRBV2 and TRBJ2-5; tentatively, D is TRBD2 (6 bases). Per germline, CDR1 SNHLY and CDR2 FYNNEI. Trimming cost V 6 bases and J 2 bases, with 19 bases left between them. This CDR3 comprises 16 residues. The CDR3 reads CASSGRSGGTQETQYF. As DNA, the CDR3 is TGTGCCAGCAGCGGACGGTCGGGCGGGACGCAAGAGACCCAGTACTTC.

The CDR3 DNA reads as TGTGCCAGCAGCTTATCGGGCGGGGGGGGCCAAGAGACCCAGTACTTC. This codes for CASSLSGGGGQETQYF. The chain couples TRBV7-2 to TRBJ2-5; TRBD2 aligns across 9 bases. Germline CDR1 is SGHTA and CDR2 is FQGNSA. This CDR3 contains 16 residues. V dropped 2 bases and J dropped 1; count of bases not matched to a gene: 5.

The chain couples TRBV4-1 to TRBJ1-6; TRBD1 aligns across 7 bases. The CDR3 is 13 amino acids. Per the germline V gene, CDR1 is MGHRA and CDR2 is YSYEKL. The V gene end was trimmed by 5 bases and the J gene end by 10 bases; junction bases not matched to a gene: 5. CDR3 residues: CASSSTGNSPLHF. DNA of the CDR3: TGCGCCAGCAGCTCGACAGGGAACTCACCCCTCCACTTT.

The rearrangement links TRBV5-1 to TRBJ1-1; the match to TRBD1 covers 7 bases. CDR3 length equals 18 residues. J was trimmed by 0 bases and V by 0 bases; bases with no gene match: 11. Germline V gene lookup returns CDR1 SGHRS and CDR2 YFSETQ. In DNA, the CDR3 is TGCGCCAGCAGCTTGGGATTAACCGGGACAGACATGAACACTGAAGCTTTCTTT. It encodes CASSLGLTGTDMNTEAFF.

The V gene is TRBV5-1, the J gene TRBJ1-1; D remains unclear. Trimming pared 4 bases from V and 3 bases from J, leaving 7 bases between. The CDR3 has 12 amino acids. Germline V gene lookup returns CDR1 SGHRS and CDR2 YFSETQ. The DNA for the CDR3 is TGCGCCAGCAGCATGAGGGACACTGAAGCTTTCTTT. It is translated as CASSMRDTEAFF.

This sequence joins TRBV30 and TRBJ1-1; D ambiguous. Germline V gene data show CDR1 as GTSNPN and CDR2 as SVGIG (reference sequence). V was clipped by 2 bases and J by 4 bases, with 11 bases between them. CDR3 size: 13 residues. CDR3 DNA sequence: TGTGCCTGGAGTAATAACTGGAGCACTGAAGCTTTCTTT. This sequence encodes CAWSNNWSTEAFF.

The rearrangement joins TRBV11-3 to TRBJ2-1, with D possibly being TRBD2 (6 bases). The germline V and J ends were trimmed by 5 bases and 0 bases, with 11 bases remaining between them. From germline, CDR1 is SGHNT and CDR2 YENEEA. CDR3 length: 15 amino acids. The CDR3 protein is CASSPSASSYNEQFF. DNA for the CDR3: TGTGCCAGCAGCCCTAGCGCGAGCTCCTACAATGAGCAGTTCTTC.

The sample holds a few counts of this clone. This chain uses TRBV7-9 with TRBJ1-2, with 7 positions matching TRBD1. The CDR3 runs 14 residues. CDR1 and CDR2 (germline): SEHNR, FQNEAQ (reference sequence). V lost 4 bases, J lost 6 bases, and 8 bases stayed unmatched. This CDR3 reads CASSSRTDRDGYTF. CDR3 in DNA: TGTGCCAGCAGCTCACGAACCGACAGGGATGGCTACACCTTC.

Only one count was recorded for this clone. The genes are TRBV25-1 and TRBJ2-7; 8 nucleotides agree with TRBD2. The germline V gene encodes CDR1 MGHDK and CDR2 SYGVNS. The CDR3 consists of 15 residues. V lost 3 bases to trimming and J lost 5 bases; unmatched junction nucleotides: 9. CDR3 loop: CASSDEVGGVNEQYF. The DNA of the CDR3 is TGTGCCAGCAGTGATGAGGTCGGGGGGGTAAACGAGCAGTACTTC.

The genes are TRBV10-3 and TRBJ1-6; D is ambiguous. The V and J ends lost 3 bases and 7 bases respectively, with 4 bases between them. The length of the CDR3 is 12 residues. CDR1 and CDR2 (germline): ENHRY, SYGVKD. The CDR3, as DNA: TGTGCCATCAGTGAACAAAATTCACCCCTCCACTTT. Amino acid sequence: CAISEQNSPLHF.

This clone has only a few counts. This chain links TRBV5-6 with TRBJ2-1; a possible D gene is TRBD2 (5 bases). The germline gives CDR1 SGHDT, CDR2 YYEEEE. The CDR3 runs 15 residues. The V end was cut by 1 base, the J end by 8 bases, with 16 bases between. The CDR3 here is CASSLFGSERHEQFF. CDR3 DNA sequence: TGTGCCAGCAGCTTGTTTGGTAGCGAGCGACATGAGCAGTTCTTC. The whole variable domain, remainder taken from reference TRBV5-6 and TRBJ2-1, is DAGVTQSPTHLIKTRGQQVTLRCSPKSGHDTVSWYQQALGQGPQFIFQYYEEEERQRGNFPDRFSGHQFPNYSSELNVNALLLGDSALYLCASSLFGSERHEQFFGPGTRLTVL.

This clone is a singleton in its sample. V is TRBV2 and J is TRBJ2-7; TRBD2 might be the D (6 bases). CDR1 and CDR2 from the germline V gene are SNHLY and FYNNEI. V was trimmed by 5 bases and J by 0 bases, leaving 11 bases between them. The CDR3 extends over 14 amino acids. CDR3 nucleotides: TGTGCCAGCAGTCTTCGGACTACCTCCTACGAGCAGTACTTC. Protein product: CASSLRTTSYEQYF.

This clone has only one observation. V gene TRBV27 combines with J gene TRBJ2-1; D is possibly TRBD1 (5 bases). The germline V gene encodes CDR1 MNHEY and CDR2 SMNVEV (reference sequence). Trimming pared 3 bases from V and 3 bases from J, leaving 12 bases between. The length of the CDR3 is 15 residues. The CDR3 protein is CASSFHQGNYNEQFF. CDR3 in DNA: TGTGCCAGCAGTTTTCACCAGGGAAACTACAATGAGCAGTTCTTC.

The rearrangement uses TRBV18 and TRBJ1-5; D gene ambiguous. Deletions cut 3 bases from V and 7 bases from J, with 10 bases between. Per the germline V gene, CDR1 is KGHSH and CDR2 is LQKENI. The CDR3 is 13 residues long. CDR3 nucleotides: TGTGCCAGCTCACCGAACAGAGAACAGCCCCAGCATTTT. It specifies CASSPNREQPQHF.

The chain recombines TRBV5-1 with TRBJ2-5; 14 bases match TRBD2. The germline V gene has CDR1 SGHRS and CDR2 YFSETQ. The CDR3 has 18 amino acids. The J segment lost 2 bases and the V segment lost 4 bases, leaving 10 bases of the junction unmatched. The CDR3 protein is CASSPWTSGGPTQETQYF. The DNA of the CDR3 is TGCGCCAGCAGCCCCTGGACTAGCGGGGGGCCAACACAAGAGACCCAGTACTTC.

The chain joins TRBV28 to TRBJ1-4, with D perhaps matching TRBD1 (5 bases). Trimming took off 6 bases at V and 4 bases at J, with 12 bases between the two ends. The germline V gene has CDR1 MDHEN and CDR2 SYDVKM. The CDR3 contains 14 residues. The CDR3 coding sequence is TGTGCCAGCAGCCAGACAGCCAATAATGAAAAACTGTTTTTT. It translates to CASSQTANNEKLFF. Full variable domain (missing parts from reference TRBV28 and TRBJ1-4): DVKVTQSSRYLVKRTGEKVFLECVQDMDHENMFWYRQDPGLGLRLIYFSYDVKMKEKGDIPEGYSVSREKKERFSLILESASTNQTSMYLCASSQTANNEKLFFGSGTQLSVL.

The CDR3 loop reads CASSPGGGNQPQHF. CDR3 in DNA: TGCGCCAGCAGCCCAGGGGGTGGCAATCAGCCCCAGCATTTT. The chain uses TRBV5-1 and TRBJ1-5; 7 bases are a match to TRBD1. J gave up 2 bases and V 4 bases, and 3 bases lay outside the gene matches. This CDR3 has 14 residues. Per germline, CDR1 SGHRS and CDR2 YFSETQ.